These 30 T cell receptor delta chains originate from one sample sequenced in a study of delta chains in infants with herpesvirus infections. PBMC RNA was reverse transcribed using gamma-chain- and delta-chain-specific primers. With CATT, TCRdb re-called clones from the RT-PCR reads. The sample carries just over 350 delta-chain clones, 60% to 70% recorded once. The input for sequencing was peripheral blood, taken at time point 2 of longitudinal follow-up. The receptors shown here come from a human donor who was a Ugandan infant, either HIV-exposed or HIV-unexposed (not recorded which).

A remark on this clone: This likely traces to a read error, being one base from a far larger clone. Other DNA sequences within the sample encode an identical CDR3. The chain is built from TRDV1 and TRDJ1; D uncertain. Germline V CDR1 and CDR2: TSWWSYY, QGS. This CDR3 is 15 amino acids long. Trimming left V 9 bases short and J 1 base short, with 18 bases between. The CDR3 sequence is CALAPEVCSTDKLIF. The CDR3 DNA follows: TGTGCTCTAGCCCCCGAAGTATGTTCCACCGATAAACTCATCTTT.

With respect to this clone: The protein held in TCRdb is that of a much larger clone and does not match this DNA's translation at residue 14, likely because of a read error; the protein shown is translated from the DNA. The chain couples TRDV1 to TRDJ1, with 9 bases aligning to TRDD3. V was clipped by 6 bases and J by 3 bases; unmatched bases: 23. In germline, CDR1 is TSWWSYY, CDR2 QGS. This CDR3 has 20 residues. The CDR3 sequence: CALGFPTGGPSLLCPDKLIF. The CDR3 coding sequence is TGTGCTCTTGGATTCCCTACTGGGGGACCCTCCTTATTGTGCCCCGATAAACTCATCTTT.

This clone was recorded a few times. A far larger clone is only one base removed, so a read error is likely. The V and J genes are TRDV1 and TRDJ1; D perhaps matches TRDD3 (6 bases). The CDR3 runs 15 residues. Trimming shortened V by 3 bases and J by 3 bases, and 14 bases separated the two germline ends. Germline CDR1 TSWWSYY, CDR2 QGS. The CDR3 nucleotides are TGTGCTCTTGGGGAGTGGGGGTCCAACGCCGATAAACTCATCTTT. It encodes CALGEWGSNADKLIF.

Comment on this clone: This probably arose from a read error, given a far larger clone one base away. The J gene is TRDJ1, the V gene TRDV1; tentatively, D is TRDD2 or TRDD3 (6 bases each). From germline, CDR1 is TSWWSYY and CDR2 QGS. The ends were cut back, 5 bases at V and 4 bases at J, with 35 bases in the middle. The CDR3 spans 21 residues. The CDR3 reads CALGSSLPNLLGMGVIDKLIF. Here the CDR3 DNA reads TGTGCTCTTGGGTCAAGCCTTCCGAACCTGCTGGGGATGGGGGTCATCGATAAACTCATCTTT.

In regard to this clone: This sequence is one base from a far larger clone and is likely a read error. The rearrangement links TRDV1 to TRDJ1; D might be TRDD3 (6 bases). This CDR3 has 15 residues. Per germline, CDR1 TSWWSYY and CDR2 QGS. CDR3 amino acids: CALGEWGSNTVKLIF. CDR3 nucleotide sequence: TGTGCTCTTGGGGAGTGGGGGTCCAACACCGTTAAACTCATCTTT.

Remarks on this clone: The protein held in TCRdb is that of a much larger clone and does not match this DNA's translation at residue 3, likely because of a read error; the protein shown is translated from the DNA. This chain links TRDV3 with TRDJ3; 11 bases are shared with TRDD3. The germline V gene encodes CDR1 TVYSNPD and CDR2 GDNSRS (reference sequence). The CDR3 is 28 amino acids. Trimming took 4 bases from V and 2 from J; bases not matched to a gene: 40. CDR3 nucleotide sequence: TGTGCCTACCGGCCTTCCTACGAGTTCGCTGGGGGATACCGAGCTCGAGAGAGGGGGGCCTGGGACACCCGACAGATGTTTTTC. It specifies CAYRPSYEFAGGYRARERGAWDTRQMFF.

The CDR3 loop is CALGERAFPDTGGYTDKLIF. The CDR3 nucleotides are TGTGCTCTTGGGGAACGGGCCTTCCCAGATACTGGGGGTTACACCGATAAACTCATCTTT. The chain carries TRDV1 and TRDJ1; 8 bases match TRDD3. V trimming: 1 base; J trimming: 0 bases; junction bases outside the gene matches: 16. The CDR3 consists of 20 residues. Germline V gene sequence: CDR1 TSWWSYY, CDR2 QGS.

By sample fraction, this clone is hyperexpanded (1% or more). The identical CDR3 is also encoded by other nucleotide sequences in the sample. The V gene is TRDV1, the J gene TRDJ1; a weak D match, TRDD3 (5 bases). The CDR3 is made up of 19 amino acids. V was trimmed by 1 base and J by 0 bases, leaving 21 bases between them. Germline CDR1 reads TSWWSYY; CDR2 reads QGS. This CDR3 reads CALGEQNPGWAPYTDKLIF. CDR3 coding DNA: TGTGCTCTTGGGGAACAGAACCCCGGCTGGGCCCCGTACACCGATAAACTCATCTTT.

With regard to this clone: With a far larger clone one base away, a read error is the likely cause. The sample has other DNA sequences that encode this CDR3 too. The chain employs TRDV2 and TRDJ1; 8 bases align to TRDD3. The germline V gene encodes CDR1 GEAIGNYY and CDR2 EKD. V was clipped by 4 bases and J by 1 base; unmatched bases: 28. The CDR3 runs to 22 residues. CDR3: CACEIERYWGASIRRFTDKLIF. For the CDR3, the DNA is TGTGCCTGTGAGATTGAACGTTACTGGGGGGCCAGCATACGGAGGTTCACCGATAAACTCATCTTT.

This clone was seen only a few times. This likely reflects a read error, since a far larger clone is one base away. This same CDR3 is encoded by further DNA sequences in the sample. V usage is TRAV29/DV5 and J usage is TRDJ1, with 10 bases lining up with TRDD3. Germline values: CDR1 NSMFDY, CDR2 ISSIKDK. The CDR3 is made up of 19 amino acids. DNA of the CDR3: TGTGCAGCAAGCGCAAGGTCCTACCTGGGGGATAGGTGGACCGATAAACTTATCTTT. It encodes CAASARSYLGDRWTDKLIF. The full variable domain, completed using reference TRAV29/DV5 and TRDJ1, is DQQVKQNSPSLSVQEGRISILNCDYTNSMFDYFLWYKKYPAEGPTFLISISSIKDKNEDGRFTVFLNKSAKHLSLHIVPSQPGDSAVYFCAASARSYLGDRWTDKLIFGKGTRVTVEP.

The sample holds a few counts of this clone. This sequence is one base from a far larger clone and is likely a read error. The chain is built from TRDV2 and TRDJ1; 8 bases agree with TRDD3. The junction had 28 bases not matched to a gene; V was cut back by 4 bases and J by 1 base. Per the germline V gene, CDR1 is GEAIGNYY and CDR2 is EKD. This CDR3 is 22 amino acids long. The DNA for the CDR3 is TGTGCCTGTGAGATTGAACGTTACTGGGGGGCCAGCATAAGGGGGTTCACCGATAAACTCATCTTT. Translated, it gives CACEIERYWGASIRGFTDKLIF.

The sample holds one count of this clone. Translating this DNA gives a protein that differs at residue 22 from the TCRdb one, which belongs to a much larger clone; a read error is likely, and the protein shown is this translation. The CDR3 loop reads CASRPSYEFAGGYRARERGAWYTRQMFF. The DNA of the CDR3 is TGTGCCTCCCGGCCTTCCTACGAGTTCGCTGGGGGATACCGAGCTCGAGAGAGGGGGGCCTGGTACACCCGACAGATGTTTTTC. The V call is TRDV3, the J call TRDJ3; 11 positions agree with TRDD3. Germline V gene data show CDR1 as TVYSNPD and CDR2 as GDNSRS (reference sequence). This CDR3 spans 28 amino acids.

Points on this clone: For this DNA, TCRdb reports the protein of a much larger clone, which diverges at residue 19, most likely from a read error; the protein presented here is translated directly from the DNA. The CDR3 loop reads CALGDSTLFLRALLMYTDNLIF. Written as DNA, the CDR3 is TGTGCTCTTGGGGACTCCACTCTCTTCCTACGGGCTTTGTTAATGTACACCGATAACCTCATCTTT. The J gene is TRDJ1, the V gene TRDV1, with TRDD2 matching over 8 bases. Germline V CDR1 and CDR2: TSWWSYY, QGS. The CDR3 is 22 amino acids.

This clone was counted once. TCRdb has a much larger clone's protein, which differs at residue 16 from the translation of this DNA, likely because of a read error; what is shown is the protein translated from the DNA. The chain combines TRDV1 with TRDJ1, with 7 bases that match TRDD3. V was clipped by 1 base and J by 0 bases; unmatched bases: 23. CDR1 and CDR2 from the germline V gene are TSWWSYY and QGS. The CDR3 has 22 amino acids. The CDR3 coding sequence is TGTGCTCTTGGGGAACCCCGGTTCATCTGGGGATATGGGGAGGGGCACACCGATAAACTCATCTTT. Residues: CALGEPRFIWGYGEGHTDKLIF.

Comments on this clone: A far larger clone is one nucleotide away, so this likely arose from a read error. CDR3 nucleotide sequence: TGTGCTCTTGGGGAACGGTCTTCCTGTGGCAAGGGGGATCCCTGGGACACCCGACAGATGTTTTTC. This codes for CALGERSSCGKGDPWDTRQMFF. The gene calls are TRDV1 and TRDJ3; tentatively, D is TRDD3 (7 bases). CDR3 length: 22 amino acids. Germline CDR1 is TSWWSYY and CDR2 is QGS. The V end was cut by 1 base, the J end by 2 bases, with 24 bases between.

Comments on this clone: A far larger clone is one nucleotide away, so this likely arose from a read error. In the same sample, other DNA sequences code for this CDR3. The J gene is TRDJ1, the V gene TRDV2; the D gene is possibly TRDD3 (6 bases). This CDR3 region has 15 residues. Looked up from germline, CDR1 is GEAIGNYY and CDR2 is EKD. The V end was cut by 4 bases, the J end by 4 bases, with 18 bases between. This CDR3 reads CACDLLGIGGDKLIF. The CDR3 bases are TGTGCCTGTGATCTCTTGGGGATCGGCGGCGATAAACTCATCTTT.

The table lists this clone with a few counts. This likely traces to a read error, being one base from a far larger clone. This chain links TRAV29/DV5 with TRDJ1, with 10 bases identical to TRDD3. CDR3 length: 19 amino acids. Germline lookup yields CDR1 NSMFDY and CDR2 ISSIKDK. The trim removed 0 bases at V and 2 bases at J, leaving 16 bases unmatched. CDR3 region: CAASAKSYLGDRWTDKLIF. The CDR3 DNA sequence: TGTGCAGCAAGCGCAAAGTCCTACCTGGGGGATAGGTGGACCGATAAACTCATCTTT.

As for this clone: A far larger clone is a single base away, which makes a read error likely. For the CDR3, the DNA is TGTGCTATTGGGGAACCGATTCCAGAGTACTGGAAGGGAGTAGGCACCGATAAACTCATCTTT. Its protein is CAIGEPIPEYWKGVGTDKLIF. The J gene corresponds to TRDJ1; a V gene call is absent; the table's D gene call, TRDD3, was not cross checked with the DNA. This CDR3 has 21 residues.

Concerning this clone itself: One base separates it from a far larger clone, so it is likely a read error. The chain recombines TRAV29/DV5 with TRDJ1; 10 bases map to TRDD3. Germline CDR1 NSMFDY, CDR2 ISSIKDK. The J segment lost 2 bases and the V segment lost 0 bases, leaving 16 bases of the junction unmatched. The CDR3 has 19 amino acids. This CDR3 is CAASARAYLGDRWTDKLIF. The CDR3 region has the DNA TGTGCAGCAAGCGCAAGGGCCTACCTGGGGGATAGGTGGACCGATAAACTCATCTTT.

This clone was seen more than once but under ten times. This likely stems from a read error, as it lies one base from a far larger clone. This chain uses TRDV1 with TRDJ1; 9 nucleotides line up with TRDD3. The CDR3 runs 20 residues. Germline CDR1 reads TSWWSYY; CDR2 reads QGS. The CDR3 DNA reads as TGTGCTCTTGGATTCCCTACTGGGGGACCCTCCTTATTGAGCCCCGATGAACTCATCTTT. This codes for CALGFPTGGPSLLSPDELIF.

Comments on this clone: The likely explanation is a read error, given a far larger clone one base away. The chain joins TRDV3 to TRDJ2, with D tentatively TRDD2 (6 bases). The length of the CDR3 is 21 residues. Germline lookup yields CDR1 TVYSNPD and CDR2 GDNSRS (reference sequence). The CDR3 DNA reads as TGTTCCTTTCTCCGTCCTACGCCCTTACGCGTCACCCCGGGGTTGACAGCACAACTCTTCTTT. This translates into CSFLRPTPLRVTPGLTAQLFF.

Concerning this clone itself: One base separates it from a far larger clone, so it is likely a read error. The chain employs TRDV1 and TRDJ1, with D perhaps matching TRDD3 (6 bases). The CDR3 is 15 amino acids. CDR1 is TSWWSYY and CDR2 is QGS in the germline V gene. The CDR3 spells CALGEWGSNTDELIF. The DNA of the CDR3 is TGTGCTCTTGGGGAGTGGGGGTCCAACACCGATGAACTCATCTTT.

About this clone: This likely stems from a read error, as it lies one base from a far larger clone. The chain has TRDV1 and TRDJ1; the match to TRDD3 covers 10 bases. The CDR3 totals 24 residues. V was pared by 0 bases and J by 6 bases, with 31 bases of the junction left unmatched. Germline values: CDR1 TSWWSYY, CDR2 QGS. The CDR3 sequence: CALGELPEGHEFPVLGDESNKLIF. The CDR3, as DNA: TGTGCTCTTGGGGAACTGCCGGAGGGTCATGAGTTCCCAGTACTGGGGGATGAGTCGAATAAACTCATCTTT.

A word on this clone: A far larger clone is a single base away, which makes a read error likely. V is TRAV23/DV6 and J is TRDJ1; 7 bases fit TRDD3. The V gene end was trimmed by 1 base and the J gene end by 2 bases; junction bases not matched to a gene: 8. The length of the CDR3 is 15 residues. CDR1 is NTAFDY, CDR2 IRPDVSE, per germline (reference sequence). CDR3 protein: CAASRRIRETDKLIF. In DNA form, the CDR3 reads TGTGCAGCAAGCCGGCGGATACGCGAGACCGATAAACTCATCTTT.

Comments on this clone: It differs at one base from a far larger clone, so likely a read error. The sample carries other DNA sequences with the same CDR3. The chain links TRAV23/DV6 to TRDJ1, with TRDD3 matching 7 bases. Germline CDR1 reads NTAFDY; CDR2 reads IRPDVSE (reference sequence). The CDR3 totals 15 residues. V shed 5 bases, J shed 3 bases, and the junction held 13 bases outside the gene matches. This CDR3 reads CAASRRIREPDKLIF. Here the CDR3 DNA reads TGTGCAGCGAGCCGGCGGATACGCGAGCCCGATAAACTCATCTTT.

This clone was picked up one time. One base separates it from a far larger clone, so it is likely a read error. The chain employs TRDV1 and TRDJ1; TRDD3 might be the D (6 bases). The CDR3 runs 15 residues. CDR1 and CDR2 (germline): TSWWSYY, QGS. The CDR3 DNA follows: TGTGCTCATGGGGAGTGGGGGTCCAACACCGATAAACTCATCTTT. It encodes CAHGEWGSNTDKLIF.

Points on this clone: The translation of this DNA and the TCRdb protein of a much larger clone differ at residue 18, probably owing to a read error; the protein shown here is translated from the DNA. The chain uses TRDV1 and TRDJ2, with 10 nucleotides matching TRDD3. The CDR3 runs to 22 residues. CDR1 and CDR2 from the germline V gene are TSWWSYY and QGS. For the CDR3, the DNA is TGTGCTCTTGGGGAAGGAGAATCCTACTGGTGGGGGATACAGTGGGGGACAACACAACTCTTCTTT. Residues: CALGEGESYWWGIQWGTTQLFF.

Turning to this clone: The mismatch at residue 17 between this DNA's translation and the TCRdb protein of a much larger clone likely reflects a read error; the protein shown is translated from the DNA. V and J are TRDV3 and TRDJ3; 11 bases line up with TRDD3. The CDR3 contains 28 residues. Germline lookup yields CDR1 TVYSNPD and CDR2 GDNSRS (reference sequence). V gave up 4 bases and J gave up 2 bases; unmatched junction bases: 40. CDR3 residues: CASRPSYEFAGGYRARGRGAWDTRQMFF. CDR3 sequence (DNA): TGTGCCTCCCGGCCTTCCTACGAGTTCGCTGGGGGATACCGAGCTCGAGGGAGGGGGGCCTGGGACACCCGACAGATGTTTTTC. Full variable domain (missing parts from reference TRDV3 and TRDJ3): CDKVTQSSPDQTVASGSEVVLLCTYDTVYSNPDLFWYRIRPDYSFQFVFYGDNSRSEGADFTQGRFSVKHILTQKAFHLVISPVRTEDSATYYCASRPSYEFAGGYRARGRGAWDTRQMFFGTGIKLFVEP.

As concerns this clone: Only one base separates this from a far larger clonotype, so it likely reflects a read error. The same CDR3 is also encoded by other DNA sequences in this sample. The CDR3 loop is CAASIASDPTLGDPPRVVAKLIF. CDR3 bases: TGTGCAGCAAGTATCGCTTCCGATCCTACGCTGGGGGATCCCCCCCGAGTAGTGGCCAAACTCATCTTT. V usage is TRAV23/DV6 and J usage is TRDJ1; TRDD3 matches at 9 bases. V lost 2 bases, J lost 8 bases, and 37 bases stayed unmatched. This CDR3 comprises 23 residues. Germline-derived CDR1 and CDR2 are NTAFDY and IRPDVSE (reference sequence).

Turning to this clone: A single base is all that separates this from a far larger clone, so a read error is likely. The chain joins TRDV1 to TRDJ1; D remains ambiguous. In germline, CDR1 is TSWWSYY, CDR2 QGS. This CDR3 is built from 16 residues. CDR3 nucleotides: TGTGCTCTTGAGGAAGGAACCGTACTGAAGACCGATAAACTCATCTTT. Amino acids: CALEEGTVLKTDKLIF.